A single sample gave rise to the 9 T cell receptor beta chains below, sequenced in a study of blood T cell repertoires in COVID-19. The repertoire was sequenced with immunoSEQ multiplex PCR; TCRdb's copy has only in-frame clones and lacks some. The table shows about 270,000 clones, with more than 70% occurring only once. The material sequenced was peripheral blood. These receptors came from a woman aged 18-29 years with acute or convalescent COVID-19.

Note on this clone: The junction departs from germline at one end; a sequencing error may be responsible. V usage is TRBV10-2 and J usage is TRBJ2-5, with D unresolved. This CDR3 is built from 12 residues. The germline CDR1 and CDR2 sequences are WSHSY and SAAADI. This chain's CDR3 is CVSLSRSETQYF. For the CDR3, the DNA is TGCGTCAGCTTGTCGCGATCGGAGACCCAGTACTTC.

Here the CDR3 reads CASSLYGTRSGETQYF. CDR3 bases: TGTGCCAGCAGCTTATACGGGACTAGATCCGGCGAGACCCAGTACTTC. The chain couples TRBV7-3 to TRBJ2-5, with 8 bases that match TRBD2. This CDR3 is built from 16 residues. Trimming removed 2 bases from V and 5 bases from J; junction bases left unmatched: 10. CDR1 is SGHTA, CDR2 FQGTGA, per germline. The full variable domain, its missing parts supplied by reference TRBV7-3 and TRBJ2-5, is GAGVSQTPSNKVTEKGKYVELRCDPISGHTALYWYRQSLGQGPEFLIYFQGTGAADDSGLPNDRFFAVRPEGSVSTLKIQRTERGDSAVYLCASSLYGTRSGETQYFGPGTRLLVL.

The rearrangement joins TRBV29-1 to TRBJ2-2, with D possibly being TRBD1 (5 bases). V gave up 2 bases and J gave up 5 bases, with 15 bases separating them. Germline assignment: CDR1 SQVTM and CDR2 ANQGSEA. This CDR3 is built from 15 residues. In DNA form, the CDR3 reads TGCAGCGTTGAATCGAGACAGTCTAGGACCGGGGAGCTGTTTTTT. Translation: CSVESRQSRTGELFF.

On this clone: The sample carries other DNA sequences with the same CDR3. This sequence joins TRBV6-5 and TRBJ1-1; D unresolved. There are 14 residues in the CDR3. CDR1 MNHEY and CDR2 SVGAGI come from the germline V gene. V lost 0 bases to trimming and J lost 1 base, with 6 bases between them. CDR3 nucleotide sequence: TGTGCCAGCAGTTACTCGGCAGGGAACACTGAAGCTTTCTTT. Amino acids: CASSYSAGNTEAFF.

This clone has just one count. The chain links TRBV2 to TRBJ1-2, with D possibly matching TRBD1 (6 bases). Germline loops: CDR1 SNHLY, CDR2 FYNNEI. Trimming left V 7 bases short and J 6 bases short, with 12 bases between. The CDR3 length is 12 residues. The CDR3 DNA follows: TGTGCCAGCAATACAGGGTTACATGGCTACACCTTC. It is translated as CASNTGLHGYTF.

A note on this clone: The limits of the CDR3 on the DNA are not certain, so only TCRdb's listed CDR3 is given. The CDR3 here is CASSFAPGNIAKNIQYF. The chain employs TRBV12-1 and TRBJ2-4; TRBD2, the table's D call, lacks a check against the DNA. TRBV12-1 is marked as a pseudogene. The CDR3 is 17 residues long, counting both termini.

In this sample, this clone turned up a few times. The V call is TRBV12-3 or TRBV12-4, the J call TRBJ1-2; D is unresolved. This CDR3 contains 13 residues. Deletions cut 7 bases from V and 14 bases from J, with 23 bases between. The CDR3 DNA follows: TGTGCCAGCAAGACTGGTAACAAACCTTATAAGACCTTC. As protein: CASKTGNKPYKTF.

A word on this clone: The sample contains more than one DNA sequence encoding this CDR3. The rearrangement uses TRBV29-1 and TRBJ1-6, with TRBD1 matching 10 bases. This CDR3 region has 13 residues. Germline values: CDR1 SQVTM, CDR2 ANQGSEA. After removal of 7 bases from V and 7 bases from J, the junction contained 4 bases not matched to a gene. The CDR3 DNA is TGCAGCGCCCGGACAGGGGGAAATTCACCCCTCCACTTT. Amino acids: CSARTGGNSPLHF. Based on the CDR3 plus reference TRBV29-1 and TRBJ1-6, the full variable domain is SAVISQKPSRDICQRGTSLTIQCQVDSQVTMMFWYRQQPGQSLTLIATANQGSEATYESGFVIDKFPISRPNLTFSTLTVSNMSPEDSSIYLCSARTGGNSPLHFGNGTRLTVT.

The rearrangement links TRBV7-9 to TRBJ2-1; 8 nucleotides agree with TRBD2. The J segment lost 7 bases and the V segment lost 5 bases, leaving 7 bases of the junction unmatched. This CDR3 region has 14 residues. Germline V gene sequence: CDR1 SEHNR, CDR2 FQNEAQ (reference sequence). The DNA of the CDR3 is TGTGCCAGCAGCCGGGAGGGGAACCCAAATGAGCAGTTCTTC. Encoded protein: CASSREGNPNEQFF. The entire variable domain, with the rest obtained from reference TRBV7-9 and TRBJ2-1, is as follows: DTGVSQNPRHKITKRGQNVTFRCDPISEHNRLYWYRQTLGQGPEFLTYFQNEAQLEKSRLLSDRFSAERPKGSFSTLEIQRTEQGDSAMYLCASSREGNPNEQFFGPGTRLTVL.